This passage covers 19 T cell receptor beta chains from one sample sequenced in a study of early T cells in non-severe SARS-CoV-2 infection. TCRdb recomputed calls from the 5' RACE reads with MiXCR, one row per CDR3 protein. The profile shows about 33,000 distinct CDR3 sequences, around 7% of them singletons. Sequences were obtained from whole blood. Receptors originate from an adult who was a healthcare worker with PCR-confirmed SARS-CoV-2 infection or an uninfected control (not recorded which).

This clonotype came up many times. V gene TRBV27 combines with J gene TRBJ1-6; weak D call: TRBD1 (5 bases). CDR1 is MNHEY and CDR2 is SMNVEV in the germline V gene (reference sequence). The CDR3 is made up of 14 amino acids. The germline V and J ends were trimmed by 5 bases and 7 bases, with 12 bases remaining between them. The CDR3 nucleotides are TGTGCCAGCAGTCCTTTCTGGGGGAATTCACCCCTCCACTTT. Protein product: CASSPFWGNSPLHF.

This clonotype was counted only a few times. The chain combines TRBV20-1 with TRBJ1-1, with D perhaps matching TRBD1 (5 bases). Trimming stripped 4 bases from V and 7 bases from J, with 13 bases between. This CDR3 region has 12 residues. The germline CDR1 and CDR2 sequences are DFQATT and SNEGSKA (reference sequence). The CDR3 here is CSATPQDFEAFF. The CDR3, as DNA: TGCAGTGCTACGCCACAGGATTTTGAAGCTTTCTTT.

In this sample, this clonotype turned up many times. The genes are TRBV20-1 and TRBJ2-1; 8 bases map to TRBD2. The ends lost 5 bases at V and 3 bases at J; junction bases unmatched: 9. The CDR3 consists of 15 residues. Per the germline V gene, CDR1 is DFQATT and CDR2 is SNEGSKA (reference sequence). CDR3 sequence reads: CSARTSLGDYNEQFF. CDR3 nucleotides: TGCAGTGCTCGGACTAGCTTGGGAGACTACAATGAGCAGTTCTTC.

This clonotype occurred many times. V usage is TRBV20-1 and J usage is TRBJ2-1; TRBD2 might be the D (5 bases). Germline CDR1 reads DFQATT; CDR2 reads SNEGSKA (reference sequence). V was pared by 5 bases and J by 9 bases, with 11 bases between. There are 11 residues in the CDR3. The CDR3 region is CSALAWREQFF. The CDR3 nucleotides are TGCAGTGCTTTAGCGTGGCGTGAGCAGTTCTTC.

The chain carries TRBV28 and TRBJ2-7; possible D gene TRBD2, 6 bases. This CDR3 region has 15 residues. Germline lookup yields CDR1 MDHEN and CDR2 SYDVKM. V was clipped by 5 bases and J by 2 bases, with 16 bases between them. This CDR3 reads CASSEPGEGTYEQYF. The DNA for the CDR3 is TGTGCCAGCAGTGAACCGGGAGAGGGTACCTACGAGCAGTACTTC.

This clonotype has a handful of counts. The chain links TRBV11-2 to TRBJ2-7; D might be TRBD1 (6 bases). The V end lost 1 base, the J end lost 4 bases, and 14 bases lay between the germline ends. Germline CDR1 SGHAT, CDR2 FQNNGV. This CDR3 comprises 15 residues. This CDR3 reads CASSLVAGVRYEQYF. The CDR3 DNA sequence: TGTGCCAGCAGCTTAGTGGCAGGGGTTCGGTACGAGCAGTACTTC.

This clonotype was seen ten or more times. This chain connects TRBV7-2 to TRBJ1-2; D call uncertain. V lost 4 bases and J 0 bases, leaving 12 bases between the germline ends. The germline CDR1 and CDR2 sequences are SGHTA and FQGNSA. The CDR3 runs 15 residues. Written as DNA, the CDR3 is TGTGCCAGCAGCTCACAACTCTTAGCTAACTATGGCTACACCTTC. Translated: CASSSQLLANYGYTF.

This clonotype was recorded many times. The CDR3 carries no conserved terminal phenylalanine or tryptophan, so it likely arises from a read error. The chain links TRBV3-1 to TRBJ1-6; D not resolved. The CDR3 loop spans 13 amino acids. Germline values: CDR1 LGHDT, CDR2 YNNKEL (reference sequence). Trimming took off 4 bases at V and 9 bases at J, with 10 bases between the two ends. The DNA for the CDR3 is TGTGCCAGCAGCCCACAGATCGGTTCACCCCTCCACGTT. Its translation: CASSPQIGSPLHV.

The rearrangement links TRBV12-3 or TRBV12-4 to TRBJ2-1; 11 nucleotides line up with TRBD2. This CDR3 region has 18 residues. V shed 3 bases, J shed 3 bases, and the junction held 10 bases outside the gene matches. The CDR3 coding sequence is TGTGCCAGCAGTTTTTGGGGTACGGGACTAGCGGTCTACAATGAGCAGTTCTTC. It specifies CASSFWGTGLAVYNEQFF.

This rearrangement joins TRBV4-1 to TRBJ2-3; D may match TRBD1 or TRBD2 (5 bases each). Germline V lookup: CDR1 MGHRA, CDR2 YSYEKL. V was clipped by 4 bases and J by 4 bases, with 12 bases between them. This CDR3 has 14 amino acids. CDR3 coding DNA: TGCGCCAGCAGCCTCCCGGGACGCGCAGATACGCAGTATTTT. This sequence encodes CASSLPGRADTQYF.

This clonotype was seen ten or more times. The genes are TRBV7-3 and TRBJ1-1; 7 positions match TRBD1. V was pared by 5 bases and J by 8 bases, with 14 bases of the junction left unmatched. Germline values: CDR1 SGHTA, CDR2 FQGTGA. The CDR3 extends over 15 amino acids. The CDR3 protein is CASSPPGQIVPEAFF. The CDR3 coding sequence is TGTGCCAGCAGCCCCCCGGGACAGATCGTTCCCGAAGCTTTCTTT. The entire variable domain, with the rest obtained from reference TRBV7-3 and TRBJ1-1, is as follows: GAGVSQTPSNKVTEKGKYVELRCDPISGHTALYWYRQSLGQGPEFLIYFQGTGAADDSGLPNDRFFAVRPEGSVSTLKIQRTERGDSAVYLCASSPPGQIVPEAFFGQGTRLTVV.

This sequence joins TRBV28 and TRBJ1-6; weak D call: TRBD1 (6 bases). CDR3 length: 16 residues. Germline V gives CDR1 MDHEN, CDR2 SYDVKM. The V and J ends lost 5 bases and 5 bases respectively, with 16 bases between them. CDR3 nucleotides: TGTGCCAGCAGTCTCTTCGGGACACCTGATAATTCACCCCTCCACTTT. Protein: CASSLFGTPDNSPLHF.

The chain combines TRBV29-1 with TRBJ2-5; D gene unclear. CDR3 length equals 15 residues. V was pared by 3 bases and J by 7 bases, with 21 bases between. Germline V gene data show CDR1 as SQVTM and CDR2 as ANQGSEA. The CDR3 reads CSVESGRTARGTQYF. The CDR3 nucleotides read TGCAGCGTTGAGTCTGGCAGGACCGCCCGAGGGACCCAGTACTTC.

This clonotype was found many times. The rearrangement uses TRBV7-6 and TRBJ1-4; D uncertain. V lost 4 bases to trimming and J lost 0 bases, with 18 bases between them. Per germline, CDR1 SGHVS and CDR2 FNYEAQ. The CDR3 is 18 residues long. The CDR3 loop reads CASSSLAYPAATNEKLFF. Written as DNA, the CDR3 is TGTGCCAGCAGCTCCTTGGCGTACCCAGCCGCAACTAATGAAAAACTGTTTTTT.

This clonotype has only a few counts. This chain connects TRBV14 to TRBJ1-4, with D hard to call. With 0 bases removed from V and 8 bases from J, the gap between germline ends came to 16 bases. The CDR3 extends over 16 amino acids. CDR1 is SGHDN and CDR2 is FVKESK in the germline V gene. The CDR3 coding sequence is TGTGCCAGCAGCCAAGAAGTCTCGGGCCAACGGGAAAAACTGTTTTTT. Its protein is CASSQEVSGQREKLFF.

The V gene is TRBV9, the J gene TRBJ2-2, with 12 nucleotides matching TRBD2. Germline V gene sequence: CDR1 SGDLS, CDR2 YYNGEE. V shed 3 bases, J shed 6 bases, and the junction held 6 bases outside the gene matches. CDR3 size: 16 residues. CDR3 residues: CASSAGLAGLAGELFF. CDR3 in DNA: TGTGCCAGCAGCGCAGGACTAGCGGGGTTGGCCGGGGAGCTGTTTTTT.

This clonotype came up many times. The chain links TRBV5-1 to TRBJ2-7; the match to TRBD2 covers 14 bases. Germline V lookup: CDR1 SGHRS, CDR2 YFSETQ. This CDR3 is 15 amino acids long. The trim removed 3 bases at V and 5 bases at J, leaving 4 bases unmatched. CDR3 sequence reads: CASSSPGLAGDEQYF. In DNA form, the CDR3 reads TGCGCCAGCAGCTCCCCGGGACTAGCGGGAGACGAGCAGTACTTC.

This clonotype has just a few counts. The chain is built from TRBV30 and TRBJ1-1; TRBD1 might be the D (5 bases). The CDR3 is made up of 15 amino acids. The ends were cut back, 0 bases at V and 1 base at J, with 12 bases in the middle. Germline loops: CDR1 GTSNPN, CDR2 SVGIG (reference sequence). DNA for the CDR3: TGTGCCTGGAGTGTAATCGGGGGGTCGAACACTGAAGCTTTCTTT. Protein sequence: CAWSVIGGSNTEAFF.

The table lists this clonotype with a few counts. This chain joins TRBV27 and TRBJ2-7, with TRBD2 identical over 9 bases. Trimming at V came to 7 bases and at J to 2 bases, leaving 12 bases not matched to a gene. There are 16 residues in the CDR3. CDR1 is MNHEY, CDR2 SMNVEV, per germline (reference sequence). The CDR3: CASTPGPPSGAYEQYF. CDR3 DNA sequence: TGTGCCAGCACCCCCGGTCCTCCTAGCGGGGCCTACGAGCAGTACTTC.